What follows are 14 T cell receptor beta chains derived from one specimen sequenced in a study of shared clonotypes between healthy human individuals. TCRdb's copy holds only in-frame clones and misses some; the assay was immunoSEQ multiplex PCR. The data hold 1.4 million to 1.5 million clones, with roughly 97% observed a single time. The sample was naive CD4+ T cells sorted from blood. Subset reported: CD45RA+ positively selected. Source of these receptors: a man aged 25-40 years in good health.

This chain joins TRBV2 and TRBJ2-5; D may be TRBD1 (6 bases). The germline V and J ends were trimmed by 6 bases and 5 bases, with 10 bases remaining between them. Germline assignment: CDR1 SNHLY and CDR2 FYNNEI. The CDR3 has 12 residues. The CDR3 sequence is CASRTGVETQYF. For the CDR3, the DNA is TGTGCCAGCAGGACAGGTGTGGAGACCCAGTACTTC.

The chain joins TRBV7-9 to TRBJ2-1; TRBD2 agrees at 11 bases. The CDR3 runs to 18 residues. Germline lookup yields CDR1 SEHNR and CDR2 FQNEAQ (reference sequence). V trimming: 6 bases; J trimming: 0 bases; junction bases outside the gene matches: 10. CDR3 region: CASSGSGRATRSYNEQFF. The CDR3, as DNA: TGTGCCAGCAGTGGTAGCGGGAGGGCAACTCGCTCCTACAATGAGCAGTTCTTC.

This chain joins TRBV9 and TRBJ2-2; 8 bases map to TRBD2. After removal of 2 bases from V and 5 bases from J, the junction contained 5 bases not matched to a gene. Looked up from germline, CDR1 is SGDLS and CDR2 is YYNGEE. The CDR3 sequence is 15 residues long. The CDR3 protein is CASSVLSGSTGELFF. CDR3 bases: TGTGCCAGCAGCGTTCTGAGCGGGAGTACCGGGGAGCTGTTTTTT.

This chain connects TRBV7-2 to TRBJ2-7, with D possibly called TRBD1 or TRBD2 (5 bases each). The CDR3 covers 15 residues. Germline CDR1 SGHTA, CDR2 FQGNSA. Trimming pared 6 bases from V and 4 bases from J, leaving 19 bases between. The CDR3 DNA follows: TGTGCCAGCAGGCGGACCGGGACCTCGGGGTACGAGCAGTACTTC. This translates into CASRRTGTSGYEQYF.

The CDR3: CASRRTGGPAQHF. In DNA form, the CDR3 reads TGTGCCAGCAGGCGGACAGGGGGTCCGGCCCAGCATTTT. The rearrangement joins TRBV6-6 to TRBJ1-5, with 10 nucleotides matching TRBD1. V shed 6 bases, J shed 11 bases, and the junction held 7 bases outside the gene matches. The V gene's germline CDR1 is MNHNY and CDR2 SVGAGI (reference sequence). CDR3 length equals 13 residues.

This clone was seen only a few times. The sample holds other DNA sequences that translate to the same CDR3. The chain employs TRBV18 and TRBJ1-5; D is perhaps TRBD1 (6 bases). CDR3 length: 14 residues. V was trimmed by 2 bases and J by 4 bases, leaving 9 bases between them. Germline CDR1 is KGHSH and CDR2 is LQKENI. In nucleotides, the CDR3 is TGTGCCAGCTCACCAGGGGGCACTAATCAGCCCCAGCATTTT. Encoded protein: CASSPGGTNQPQHF.

CDR3 sequence reads: CASSASRGPFWTQYF. The CDR3 bases are TGTGCCAGCAGCGCATCACGGGGCCCGTTTTGGACCCAGTACTTC. The chain recombines TRBV14 with TRBJ2-5; tentatively, D is TRBD1 or TRBD2 (5 bases each). Germline V CDR1 and CDR2: SGHDN, FVKESK. The length of the CDR3 is 15 residues. Trimming removed 5 bases at V and 7 bases at J, with 20 bases between.

The J gene is TRBJ1-1, the V gene TRBV6-5; maybe TRBD1 (5 bases). The CDR3 totals 14 residues. V gave up 2 bases and J gave up 3 bases, with 10 bases separating them. CDR1 is MNHEY, CDR2 SVGAGI, per germline. The CDR3 DNA is TGTGCCAGCAGTTACGGGGGGGGTTACACTGAAGCTTTCTTT. Amino acids: CASSYGGGYTEAFF.

The CDR3 DNA follows: TGTGCCACCAGCAGTTCTAGCGGGAGTTGGGAGCAGTTCTTC. Its protein is CATSSSSGSWEQFF. The V and J genes are TRBV15 and TRBJ2-1; TRBD2 agrees at 10 bases. The CDR3 has 14 amino acids. The J segment lost 10 bases and the V segment lost 3 bases, leaving 6 bases of the junction unmatched. The germline V gene has CDR1 LNHNV and CDR2 YYDKDF (reference sequence).

The chain combines TRBV19 with TRBJ2-5; D gene uncertain. Germline-derived CDR1 and CDR2 are LNHDA and SQIVND (reference sequence). This CDR3 contains 14 residues. Trimming took off 3 bases at V and 2 bases at J, with 10 bases between the two ends. The CDR3 bases are TGTGCCAGTAGTATTTCACACCGACAAGAGACCCAGTACTTC. Residues: CASSISHRQETQYF.

The rearrangement uses TRBV14 and TRBJ1-4; D ambiguous. Germline CDR1 reads SGHDN; CDR2 reads FVKESK. The CDR3 is 15 residues long. Trimming took 0 bases from V and 5 from J, leaving 10 bases between them. CDR3 sequence: CASSQEKLPNEKLFF. The CDR3 bases are TGTGCCAGCAGCCAAGAGAAGCTTCCGAATGAAAAACTGTTTTTT.

The V gene is TRBV10-3, the J gene TRBJ1-2, with 7 bases fitting TRBD1. This CDR3 region has 18 residues. The J segment lost 1 base and the V segment lost 6 bases, leaving 17 bases of the junction unmatched. Germline lookup yields CDR1 ENHRY and CDR2 SYGVKD. The CDR3 DNA is TGTGCCATCAGGCACTTTGAGACAGGGACTATAAGTAACTATGGCTACACCTTC. Translated: CAIRHFETGTISNYGYTF.

The gene calls are TRBV5-1 and TRBJ2-7; D may be TRBD2 (6 bases). This CDR3 spans 13 amino acids. CDR1 is SGHRS, CDR2 YFSETQ, per germline. Trimming shortened V by 4 bases and J by 6 bases, and 14 bases separated the two germline ends. The CDR3 DNA is TGCGCCAGCAGCGTACTAGCATCAGGCGAGCAGTACTTC. Amino acid sequence: CASSVLASGEQYF.

V usage is TRBV9 and J usage is TRBJ2-1; tentatively, D is TRBD2 (6 bases). V lost 3 bases to trimming and J lost 6 bases, with 13 bases between them. The germline V gene has CDR1 SGDLS and CDR2 YYNGEE. The CDR3 is 14 amino acids. The CDR3 region has the DNA TGTGCCAGCAGCGCTAGGGCGGGGAGCAATGAGCAGTTCTTC. This codes for CASSARAGSNEQFF. The whole variable domain, remainder taken from reference TRBV9 and TRBJ2-1, is DSGVTQTPKHLITATGQRVTLRCSPRSGDLSVYWYQQSLDQGLQFLIQYYNGEERAKGNILERFSAQQFPDLHSELNLSSLELGDSALYFCASSARAGSNEQFFGPGTRLTVL.